The source of this T cell receptor (beta chain) is a study of radiation and T cells in renal cell carcinoma. For this clone: Its target is not known.

Study-level results: Without pretreatment biopsies, baseline tumor clonotype presence was undetermined. Top tumor clonotypes rose in blood 2 weeks post-radiation, then contracted.

The data were produced by immunoSEQ multiplex PCR, yet TCRdb's version contains in-frame clones alone and is incomplete. The table records about 40,000 clones, roughly four fifths of them present only once. CDR3 length: 15 residues. Germline-derived CDR1 and CDR2 are MGHRA and YSYEKL. Trimming left V 3 bases short and J 4 bases short, with 15 bases between. Noted time point: blood 4 weeks post-SBRT, at nephrectomy. Stated treatment: 15 Gy SBRT to primary tumor, nephrectomy 4 weeks later. This material consisted of blood, taken from a patient whose treatment included radiotherapy and nephrectomy. The chain carries TRBV4-1 and TRBJ2-5; TRBD2 might be the D (5 bases). The TCR was taken from a woman in her 70s with renal cell carcinoma. CDR3 in amino acids: CASSQGTRVRETQYF. CDR3 DNA: TGCGCCAGCAGCCAGGGTACTAGAGTACGAGAGACCCAGTACTTC.